These 32 T cell receptor beta chains originate from one sample sequenced in a study of blood T cell repertoires in COVID-19. TCRdb's table, derived via immunoSEQ multiplex PCR, lists solely in-frame clones and lacks some. Among roughly 230,000 clones listed, roughly 84% were seen once. The sequenced sample consisted of peripheral blood. These TCRs come from a woman older than 75 with COVID-19, enrolled during active disease.

This clone was detected once. V gene TRBV6-4 combines with J gene TRBJ2-1; weak D call: TRBD1 (5 bases). Germline V gene data show CDR1 as MRHNA and CDR2 as SNTAGT. Trimming took 4 bases from V and 2 from J, leaving 6 bases between them. The CDR3 covers 13 residues. The CDR3 loop is CASSVGAYNEQFF. CDR3 sequence (DNA): TGTGCCAGCAGTGTAGGGGCCTACAATGAGCAGTTCTTC.

The genes are TRBV14 and TRBJ1-2, with D possibly TRBD1 on 5 matching bases. Germline V gene data show CDR1 as SGHDN and CDR2 as FVKESK. The CDR3 runs to 13 residues. Trimming removed 0 bases at V and 5 bases at J, with 7 bases between. The CDR3 sequence: CASSQDGGYGYTF. CDR3 DNA sequence: TGTGCCAGCAGCCAAGACGGGGGATATGGCTACACCTTC.

V gene TRBV7-2 combines with J gene TRBJ1-2; 9 bases align to TRBD1. Germline V gene data show CDR1 as SGHTA and CDR2 as FQGNSA. The CDR3 is 14 residues long. V shed 5 bases and J 6 bases; nucleotides not matched to a gene: 7. As DNA, the CDR3 is TGTGCCAGCAGCGACCTCGGACAGGGGCATGGCTACACCTTC. Protein sequence: CASSDLGQGHGYTF.

This sequence joins TRBV20-1 and TRBJ2-2; D is possibly TRBD1 (6 bases). The V gene's germline CDR1 is DFQATT and CDR2 SNEGSKA (reference sequence). With 3 bases removed from V and 6 bases from J, the gap between germline ends came to 23 bases. The CDR3 is 17 amino acids. CDR3 sequence: CSASSLAQTGWSGELFF. DNA of the CDR3: TGCAGTGCTAGTTCGTTGGCCCAAACAGGGTGGTCCGGGGAGCTGTTTTTT.

The V gene is TRBV19, the J gene TRBJ2-2; 7 bases match TRBD1. This CDR3 is built from 15 residues. CDR1 is LNHDA and CDR2 is SQIVND in the germline V gene (reference sequence). With 7 bases clipped from V and 4 bases from J, the junction kept 9 bases outside the gene matches. The CDR3 DNA reads as TGTGCCAGTAAGGAAGGGGGCGGAGGCACCGGGGAGCTGTTTTTT. Its translation: CASKEGGGGTGELFF.

The rearrangement links TRBV7-2 to TRBJ2-5, with 14 bases lining up with TRBD2. This CDR3 is 16 amino acids long. The germline gives CDR1 SGHTA, CDR2 FQGNSA. Trimming took 3 bases from V and 2 from J; bases not matched to a gene: 2. Here the CDR3 DNA reads TGTGCCAGCAGCTTTGGACTAGCGGGGGGACAAGAGACCCAGTACTTC. The encoded protein is CASSFGLAGGQETQYF. The full variable domain, its missing parts supplied by reference TRBV7-2 and TRBJ2-5, is GAGVSQSPSNKVTEKGKDVELRCDPISGHTALYWYRQSLGQGLEFLIYFQGNSAPDKSGLPSDRFSAERTGGSVSTLTIQRTQQEDSAVYLCASSFGLAGGQETQYFGPGTRLLVL.

This rearrangement joins TRBV11-2 to TRBJ2-2; TRBD2 aligns across 7 bases. Per the germline V gene, CDR1 is SGHAT and CDR2 is FQNNGV. V shed 3 bases and J 3 bases; nucleotides not matched to a gene: 16. The CDR3 loop spans 19 amino acids. The CDR3 DNA follows: TGTGCCAGCAGCTTCTCTCCCAGCGGGGCTGTGTTGTACACCGGGGAGCTGTTTTTT. Amino acids: CASSFSPSGAVLYTGELFF. Looking up the rest from reference TRBV11-2 and TRBJ2-2 gives the full variable domain: EAGVAQSPRYKIIEKRQSVAFWCNPISGHATLYWYQQILGQGPKLLIQFQNNGVVDDSQLPKDRFSAERLKGVDSTLKIQPAKLEDSAVYLCASSFSPSGAVLYTGELFFGEGSRLTVL.

The gene calls are TRBV5-1 and TRBJ1-4, with D unclear. This CDR3 comprises 14 residues. Germline CDR1 is SGHRS and CDR2 is YFSETQ. Trimming shortened V by 0 bases and J by 7 bases, and 10 bases separated the two germline ends. In DNA form, the CDR3 reads TGCGCCAGCAGCTTGGACGGGGATCTTGAAAAACTGTTTTTT. Translation: CASSLDGDLEKLFF.

The rearrangement links TRBV28 to TRBJ1-2, with D perhaps TRBD1 (5 bases). Trimming stripped 7 bases from V and 4 bases from J, with 16 bases between. The CDR3 length is 14 residues. The germline gives CDR1 MDHEN, CDR2 SYDVKM. CDR3 bases: TGTGCCAGCACCCATGGGGCAGAGATCTATGGCTACACCTTC. It is translated as CASTHGAEIYGYTF.

The chain recombines TRBV7-3 with TRBJ1-6; D is perhaps TRBD1 (5 bases). Germline CDR1 and CDR2: SGHTA and FQGTGA. This CDR3 has 13 residues. The V end lost 5 bases, the J end lost 10 bases, and 12 bases lay between the germline ends. CDR3 region: CASSATVESPLHF. The CDR3 nucleotides read TGTGCCAGCAGCGCGACAGTAGAATCACCCCTCCACTTT.

The chain couples TRBV7-6 to TRBJ2-5; 8 bases match TRBD1. CDR3 length: 14 amino acids. J gave up 3 bases and V 4 bases, and 4 bases lay outside the gene matches. In germline, CDR1 is SGHVS, CDR2 FNYEAQ. DNA for the CDR3: TGTGCCAGCAGCTCGCAGGGGGCAGAAGAGACCCAGTACTTC. This gives the protein CASSSQGAEETQYF.

The chain carries TRBV7-6 and TRBJ2-1, with 9 bases that match TRBD2. V lost 1 base to trimming and J lost 11 bases; unmatched junction nucleotides: 18. The CDR3 spans 18 residues. CDR1 is SGHVS, CDR2 FNYEAQ, per germline. The chain's CDR3 is CASSLESSGGEFLRKQFF. CDR3 coding DNA: TGTGCCAGCAGCTTAGAGAGTAGCGGGGGCGAATTCCTCCGGAAGCAGTTCTTC.

The J gene is TRBJ1-1, the V gene TRBV10-2, with D perhaps matching TRBD1 (5 bases). This CDR3 spans 13 amino acids. Germline CDR1 reads WSHSY; CDR2 reads SAAADI. Trimming took off 3 bases at V and 2 bases at J, with 7 bases between the two ends. CDR3 DNA: TGCGCCAGCAGTGACGGGGGAAACACTGAAGCTTTCTTT. Its translation: CASSDGGNTEAFF.

The chain recombines TRBV4-3 with TRBJ1-4; 10 bases are a match to TRBD1. V was pared by 4 bases and J by 5 bases, with 7 bases of the junction left unmatched. CDR1 and CDR2 (germline): LGHNA, YSLEER. The CDR3 has 16 residues. The CDR3 region has the DNA TGCGCCAGCAGCCGGCAACCGGGACAGGGGAATGAAAAACTGTTTTTT. As protein: CASSRQPGQGNEKLFF.

CDR3 residues: CASSEEGGEPYEQYF. The CDR3 DNA sequence: TGTGCCAGCAGTGAAGAGGGGGGGGAACCCTACGAGCAGTACTTC. V is TRBV6-1 and J is TRBJ2-7; a weak D match, TRBD2 (7 bases). Germline lookup yields CDR1 MNHNS and CDR2 SASEGT. The CDR3 contains 15 residues. V was cut by 1 base and J by 2 bases, with 12 bases left in between.

This sequence joins TRBV3-1 (or the pseudogene TRBV3-2) and TRBJ2-3; 11 bases fit TRBD2. Germline trimming cut 4 bases from V and 2 bases from J; bases unmatched to any gene: 14. Germline CDR1 is LGHDT and CDR2 is YNNKEL (reference sequence). The CDR3 sequence is 19 residues long. This chain's CDR3 is CASSPRWLAGGAHTDTQYF. CDR3 DNA: TGTGCCAGCAGCCCCCGGTGGCTAGCGGGGGGTGCACACACAGATACGCAGTATTTT.

V is TRBV12-3 or TRBV12-4 and J is TRBJ1-2; possible D gene TRBD1, 5 bases. The V end lost 3 bases, the J end lost 8 bases, and 10 bases lay between the germline ends. The CDR3 totals 12 residues. In nucleotides, the CDR3 is TGTGCCAGCAGTTTTAAGGGGCGCGGCTACACCTTC. This sequence encodes CASSFKGRGYTF.

This clone was picked up one time. The chain carries TRBV5-1 and TRBJ2-2, with 8 bases identical to TRBD2. From germline, CDR1 is SGHRS and CDR2 YFSETQ. The ends lost 0 bases at V and 8 bases at J; junction bases unmatched: 9. CDR3 length: 16 residues. The CDR3 sequence is CASSLATSGGKGELFF. DNA for the CDR3: TGCGCCAGCAGCTTGGCCACATCGGGAGGGAAGGGGGAGCTGTTTTTT.

V usage is TRBV4-1 and J usage is TRBJ1-1; D gene uncertain. The CDR3 spans 15 residues. In germline, CDR1 is MGHRA, CDR2 YSYEKL. The V and J ends lost 6 bases and 1 base respectively, with 15 bases between them. The CDR3 coding sequence is TGCGCCAGCAGTGACATTACGAGGGAGAACACTGAAGCTTTCTTT. Translated, it gives CASSDITRENTEAFF.

This chain uses TRBV10-3 with TRBJ2-2; tentatively, D is TRBD2 (6 bases). V was trimmed by 0 bases and J by 3 bases, leaving 8 bases between them. The CDR3 has 15 residues. Germline loops: CDR1 ENHRY, CDR2 SYGVKD. For the CDR3, the DNA is TGTGCCATCAGTGAGTCGCGGAGGGACACCGGGGAGCTGTTTTTT. Translating gives CAISESRRDTGELFF.

On this clone itself: Within the sample, other DNA sequences also encode this same CDR3. V gene TRBV30 combines with J gene TRBJ2-2; the match to TRBD1 covers 7 bases. The length of the CDR3 is 14 residues. CDR1 and CDR2 from the germline V gene are GTSNPN and SVGIG (reference sequence). The V gene end was trimmed by 3 bases and the J gene end by 1 base; junction bases not matched to a gene: 2. Here the CDR3 reads CAWRRTGNTGELFF. In DNA, the CDR3 is TGTGCCTGGAGACGGACAGGGAACACCGGGGAGCTGTTTTTT. The variable domain in full, with the rest retrieved from reference TRBV30 and TRBJ2-2, is SQTIHQWPATLVQPVGSPLSLECTVEGTSNPNLYWYRQAAGRGLQLLFYSVGIGQISSEVPQNLSASRPQDRQFILSSKKLLLSDSGFYLCAWRRTGNTGELFFGEGSRLTVL.

The chain recombines TRBV5-1 with TRBJ2-1; TRBD2 is a possible D gene (7 bases). V gave up 0 bases and J gave up 2 bases, with 9 bases separating them. Germline CDR1 SGHRS, CDR2 YFSETQ. This CDR3 comprises 15 residues. CDR3 sequence (DNA): TGCGCCAGCAGCTTGGGCGGGGGCCCCTACAATGAGCAGTTCTTC. Translating it yields CASSLGGGPYNEQFF.

The rearrangement joins TRBV7-9 to TRBJ2-3, with D possibly being TRBD1 (6 bases). The CDR3 runs to 15 residues. Trimming stripped 5 bases from V and 3 bases from J, with 15 bases between. Germline V CDR1 and CDR2: SEHNR, FQNEAQ (reference sequence). The CDR3 DNA follows: TGTGCCAGCAGCAATATGGGGGCACTTACAGATACGCAGTATTTT. It specifies CASSNMGALTDTQYF.

V gene TRBV7-3 combines with J gene TRBJ2-1; 7 bases map to TRBD2. The junction had 6 bases not matched to a gene; V was cut back by 5 bases and J by 8 bases. Germline CDR1 reads SGHTA; CDR2 reads FQGTGA. The length of the CDR3 is 13 residues. The CDR3 bases are TGTGCCAGCAGCCCGGGAGGCGGGCATGAGCAGTTCTTC. Translated, it gives CASSPGGGHEQFF.

The V and J genes are TRBV16 and TRBJ1-1; no clear D. The CDR3 loop spans 13 amino acids. In germline, CDR1 is KGHSY, CDR2 FQNENV. Trimming left V 5 bases short and J 8 bases short, with 15 bases between. CDR3 loop: CASSSSGSGEAFF. The CDR3 DNA reads TGTGCCAGCAGCTCCTCGGGGTCGGGGGAAGCTTTCTTT.

The V gene is TRBV6-6, the J gene TRBJ2-5; possibly TRBD1 for D (6 bases). Trimming took 4 bases from V and 0 from J, leaving 12 bases between them. CDR1 and CDR2 from the germline V gene are MNHNY and SVGAGI (reference sequence). CDR3 length: 15 residues. CDR3 loop: CASSLPGHHQETQYF. The CDR3 DNA sequence: TGTGCCAGCAGTTTGCCGGGACACCACCAAGAGACCCAGTACTTC.

V gene TRBV5-1 combines with J gene TRBJ2-3; 11 nucleotides agree with TRBD2. The germline gives CDR1 SGHRS, CDR2 YFSETQ. Losses at the gene ends were 5 bases for V and 1 base for J; bases not matched to a gene: 12. The CDR3 spans 18 residues. The CDR3 loop reads CASSSLAGGESGTDTQYF. CDR3 bases: TGCGCCAGCAGTTCCCTAGCGGGGGGAGAATCTGGCACAGATACGCAGTATTTT.

In its sample, this clone was seen once. The V call is TRBV19, the J call TRBJ2-5; no reliable D call. The germline V gene has CDR1 LNHDA and CDR2 SQIVND (reference sequence). V lost 5 bases to trimming and J lost 5 bases, with 15 bases between them. The length of the CDR3 is 14 residues. CDR3 in amino acids: CASSSQSSGETQYF. The CDR3 DNA follows: TGTGCCAGTAGTTCCCAAAGTTCCGGGGAGACCCAGTACTTC.

This chain links TRBV7-6 with TRBJ2-5; D may be TRBD2 (7 bases). CDR3 size: 15 residues. Between the trimmed V and J ends, which lost 5 bases and 5 bases, there was a span of 18 bases. Per germline, CDR1 SGHVS and CDR2 FNYEAQ. CDR3 sequence (DNA): TGTGCCAGCAGCCCGGGGACTAATAGGGGGGAGACCCAGTACTTC. Translation: CASSPGTNRGETQYF. The complete variable domain, with remaining parts taken from reference TRBV7-6 and TRBJ2-5, reads GAGVSQSPRYKVTKRGQDVALRCDPISGHVSLYWYRQALGQGPEFLTYFNYEAQQDKSGLPNDRFSAERPEGSISTLTIQRTEQRDSAMYRCASSPGTNRGETQYFGPGTRLLVL.

The rearrangement uses TRBV6-5 and TRBJ1-1, with D perhaps TRBD1 (6 bases). Trimming took 11 bases from V and 0 from J, leaving 13 bases between them. There are 13 residues in the CDR3. CDR1 is MNHEY and CDR2 is SVGAGI in the germline V gene. The chain's CDR3 is CAVRGGMNTEAFF. The CDR3 nucleotides read TGTGCCGTTCGAGGGGGAATGAACACTGAAGCTTTCTTT.

This clone has a single count. This chain links TRBV5-1 with TRBJ1-1; perhaps TRBD1 as D (5 bases). Trimming stripped 4 bases from V and 1 base from J, with 14 bases between. From germline, CDR1 is SGHRS and CDR2 YFSETQ. CDR3 length equals 15 residues. Here the CDR3 DNA reads TGCGCCAGCAGCCTAATAACAGGACCGAACACTGAAGCTTTCTTT. Translation: CASSLITGPNTEAFF.

The chain couples TRBV7-8 to TRBJ1-4; no definite D call. Deletions cut 5 bases from V and 5 bases from J, with 15 bases between. CDR1 is SGHVS and CDR2 is FQNEAQ in the germline V gene. CDR3 length: 15 amino acids. The CDR3 reads CASSPATTPNEKLFF. The CDR3 nucleotides are TGTGCCAGCAGCCCGGCGACAACGCCGAATGAAAAACTGTTTTTT.